The 26 T cell receptor beta chains below all came from one sample that was sequenced in a study of cytomegalovirus exposure and HLA in healthy donors. The PCR contained 60 Vbeta and 13 Jbeta primers. Sequencing was performed with immunoSEQ multiplex PCR; in TCRdb, only in-frame clones are kept and a portion is missing. Of about 140,000 clones in the sample, around three quarters are singletons; the top ten hold about 0.91%. Sequencing was carried out using PBMCs. These receptors all stem from a man between 18 and 29 years old in good health and CMV-seronegative.

V and J are TRBV7-2 and TRBJ1-2, with unresolved D. Germline CDR1 is SGHTA and CDR2 is FQGNSA. CDR3 length: 13 residues. V dropped 5 bases and J dropped 7 bases, with 14 bases sitting between them. The CDR3 is CASSPSPPSGYTF. The CDR3 coding sequence is TGTGCCAGCAGCCCCTCGCCCCCGAGTGGCTACACCTTC.

The V and J genes are TRBV10-3 and TRBJ1-2; tentatively, D is TRBD1 (6 bases). Trimming left V 6 bases short and J 2 bases short, with 13 bases between. From germline, CDR1 is ENHRY and CDR2 SYGVKD. The CDR3 covers 14 residues. CDR3 bases: TGTGCCATCAGGGATCGGACAGAAAACTATGGCTACACCTTC. This codes for CAIRDRTENYGYTF.

This rearrangement joins TRBV5-1 to TRBJ2-1, with 9 bases matching TRBD1. The V gene's germline CDR1 is SGHRS and CDR2 YFSETQ. This CDR3 has 16 amino acids. V dropped 3 bases and J dropped 2; count of bases not matched to a gene: 6. The CDR3 coding sequence is TGCGCCAGCAGCTATTGGGACAGGGCTGCCTACAATGAGCAGTTCTTC. It codes for CASSYWDRAAYNEQFF.

The rearrangement links TRBV25-1 to TRBJ1-2; 7 bases agree with TRBD1. The CDR3 spans 13 residues. Trimming removed 5 bases from V and 3 bases from J; junction bases left unmatched: 3. In germline, CDR1 is MGHDK, CDR2 SYGVNS. CDR3 protein: CASSRDSDYGYTF. The CDR3 nucleotides are TGTGCCAGCAGTCGGGACAGTGACTATGGCTACACCTTC.

The rearrangement uses TRBV29-1 and TRBJ1-1; D is uncertain. This CDR3 contains 13 residues. Trimming took off 3 bases at V and 2 bases at J, with 10 bases between the two ends. Germline-derived CDR1 and CDR2 are SQVTM and ANQGSEA. This CDR3 reads CSVEAGLNTEAFF. CDR3 DNA: TGCAGCGTTGAGGCAGGCTTAAACACTGAAGCTTTCTTT.

This sequence joins TRBV7-9 and TRBJ2-7, with D maybe TRBD2 (5 bases). CDR3 size: 18 residues. V dropped 3 bases and J dropped 2 bases, with 23 bases sitting between them. Germline lookup yields CDR1 SEHNR and CDR2 FQNEAQ (reference sequence). The CDR3 loop reads CASSLTHRGPTNPYEQYF. The CDR3 bases are TGTGCCAGCAGCTTGACCCACCGTGGGCCGACTAACCCCTACGAGCAGTACTTC.

Only a few counts were recorded for this clone. The CDR3 nucleotides read TGTGCCAGCAGGGGGAGGGAGAGGGCCACCGGGGAGCTGTTTTTT. The encoded protein is CASRGRERATGELFF. The V gene is TRBV2, the J gene TRBJ2-2; 7 bases match TRBD2. V dropped 6 bases and J dropped 4; count of bases not matched to a gene: 8. CDR3 length equals 15 residues. Per germline, CDR1 SNHLY and CDR2 FYNNEI.

The V call is TRBV7-9, the J call TRBJ2-5; D perhaps matches TRBD1 (6 bases). The CDR3 sequence is 15 residues long. Germline loops: CDR1 SEHNR, CDR2 FQNEAQ (reference sequence). V lost 1 base and J 1 base, leaving 10 bases between the germline ends. The CDR3 DNA sequence: TGTGCCAGCAGCTTAGACAGGGCGATCCAAGAGACCCAGTACTTC. Its translation is CASSLDRAIQETQYF.

This clone has more than one count but fewer than ten. This chain connects TRBV6-6 to TRBJ1-4; TRBD1 aligns across 8 bases. The CDR3 runs to 14 residues. V trimming: 7 bases; J trimming: 7 bases; junction bases outside the gene matches: 8. Germline V lookup: CDR1 MNHNY, CDR2 SVGAGI (reference sequence). CDR3 protein: CASISTGGFEKLFF. CDR3 nucleotide sequence: TGTGCCAGCATCTCCACAGGGGGATTTGAAAAACTGTTTTTT.

This chain joins TRBV7-9 and TRBJ1-2; 9 bases match TRBD1. Germline CDR1 and CDR2: SEHNR and FQNEAQ (reference sequence). V gave up 7 bases and J gave up 8 bases; unmatched junction bases: 14. This CDR3 is built from 15 residues. CDR3 residues: CASIHGDRAVWGYTF. The CDR3 nucleotides are TGTGCCAGCATCCACGGGGACAGGGCCGTTTGGGGCTACACCTTC.

The chain combines TRBV10-3 with TRBJ2-5, with TRBD1 as a possible D gene (5 bases). V was cut by 10 bases and J by 0 bases, with 12 bases left in between. This CDR3 is 13 amino acids long. The germline gives CDR1 ENHRY, CDR2 SYGVKD. The CDR3 is CATKETDQETQYF. DNA of the CDR3: TGTGCCACAAAGGAGACAGACCAAGAGACCCAGTACTTC.

The chain recombines TRBV9 with TRBJ2-7; TRBD2 matches 8 bases. Germline lookup yields CDR1 SGDLS and CDR2 YYNGEE. The CDR3 is made up of 14 amino acids. With 4 bases clipped from V and 2 bases from J, the junction kept 5 bases outside the gene matches. DNA of the CDR3: TGTGCCAGCAGCCCCGGGGGGGGTCCCTACGAGCAGTACTTC. This sequence encodes CASSPGGGPYEQYF.

This chain joins TRBV6-1 and TRBJ1-5, with a tentative D call TRBD1 (6 bases). The V end was cut by 2 bases, the J end by 5 bases, with 10 bases between. Germline CDR1 reads MNHNS; CDR2 reads SASEGT. CDR3 size: 14 residues. CDR3 coding DNA: TGTGCCAGCAGTGAAAGAGGGGGGGATCAGCCCCAGCATTTT. It yields the protein CASSERGGDQPQHF.

The genes are TRBV25-1 and TRBJ1-2, with D perhaps matching TRBD1 (5 bases). Trimming cost V 7 bases and J 8 bases, with 17 bases left between them. This CDR3 contains 13 residues. CDR1 and CDR2 (germline): MGHDK, SYGVNS. CDR3 in amino acids: CASTGRGFDGYTF. The CDR3 DNA reads TGTGCCAGCACGGGGCGGGGGTTTGACGGCTACACCTTC.

This clone was counted between two and nine times. V gene TRBV6-5 combines with J gene TRBJ2-3, with D perhaps matching TRBD1 (5 bases). V shed 7 bases and J shed 4 bases, with 9 bases lying between them. The CDR3 spans 12 residues. Looked up from germline, CDR1 is MNHEY and CDR2 is SVGAGI. The DNA of the CDR3 is TGTGCCAGCAACTCACAGGCAGATACGCAGTATTTT. The encoded protein is CASNSQADTQYF.

The chain is built from TRBV18 and TRBJ1-1, with D maybe TRBD1 (6 bases). V was pared by 0 bases and J by 0 bases, with 17 bases between. The CDR3 sequence is 18 residues long. From germline, CDR1 is KGHSH and CDR2 LQKENI. This CDR3 reads CASSPPMDSALLNTEAFF. The CDR3 bases are TGTGCCAGCTCACCACCGATGGACAGCGCCCTCCTGAACACTGAAGCTTTCTTT.

The CDR3 here is CASSVASSYNSPLHF. CDR3 DNA sequence: TGTGCCAGCAGTGTAGCGAGCTCCTATAATTCACCCCTCCACTTT. The V gene is TRBV25-1, the J gene TRBJ1-6, with D unclear. This CDR3 contains 15 residues. The germline V gene has CDR1 MGHDK and CDR2 SYGVNS. Trimming stripped 4 bases from V and 0 bases from J, with 7 bases between. Using reference TRBV25-1 and TRBJ1-6 for the parts outside the CDR3, the full variable domain is EADIYQTPRYLVIGTGKKITLECSQTMGHDKMYWYQQDPGMELHLIHYSYGVNSTEKGDLSSESTVSRIRTEHFPLTLESARPSHTSQYLCASSVASSYNSPLHFGNGTRLTVT.

This clone occurred once. This rearrangement joins TRBV9 to TRBJ2-1, with 11 nucleotides matching TRBD1. Trimming cost V 4 bases and J 8 bases; bases outside gene matches: 14. From germline, CDR1 is SGDLS and CDR2 YYNGEE. The CDR3 sequence is 17 residues long. The CDR3 protein is CASSPRTGTGGVDEQFF. CDR3 bases: TGTGCCAGCAGCCCCCGAACCGGGACAGGGGGAGTCGATGAGCAGTTCTTC. The full variable domain, completed using reference TRBV9 and TRBJ2-1, is DSGVTQTPKHLITATGQRVTLRCSPRSGDLSVYWYQQSLDQGLQFLIQYYNGEERAKGNILERFSAQQFPDLHSELNLSSLELGDSALYFCASSPRTGTGGVDEQFFGPGTRLTVL.

The chain joins TRBV2 to TRBJ1-3, with D hard to call. CDR1 and CDR2 from the germline V gene are SNHLY and FYNNEI. The CDR3 is 12 residues long. The germline V and J ends were trimmed by 5 bases and 3 bases, with 5 bases remaining between them. CDR3 nucleotides: TGTGCCAGCAGTACTAATGGAAACACCATATATTTT. It specifies CASSTNGNTIYF. The variable domain in full, with the rest retrieved from reference TRBV2 and TRBJ1-3, is EPEVTQTPSHQVTQMGQEVILRCVPISNHLYFYWYRQILGQKVEFLVSFYNNEISEKSEIFDDQFSVERPDGSNFTLKIRSTKLEDSAMYFCASSTNGNTIYFGEGSWLTVV.

V gene TRBV5-1 combines with J gene TRBJ2-5, with TRBD1 as a possible D gene (5 bases). The V end lost 0 bases, the J end lost 3 bases, and 6 bases lay between the germline ends. Per the germline V gene, CDR1 is SGHRS and CDR2 is YFSETQ. The CDR3 runs to 13 residues. CDR3 DNA sequence: TGCGCCAGCAGCTTGGGCAGGGAAGAGACCCAGTACTTC. Translating gives CASSLGREETQYF.

The genes are TRBV5-1 and TRBJ1-1; D may be TRBD1 (5 bases). Germline V gene data show CDR1 as SGHRS and CDR2 as YFSETQ. The CDR3 has 15 amino acids. The V and J ends lost 3 bases and 1 base respectively, with 13 bases between them. The CDR3 sequence: CASSYNQGANTEAFF. The DNA for the CDR3 is TGCGCCAGCAGCTACAATCAGGGCGCGAACACTGAAGCTTTCTTT.

V usage is TRBV6-6 and J usage is TRBJ1-5; 7 bases agree with TRBD1. Germline lookup yields CDR1 MNHNY and CDR2 SVGAGI (reference sequence). This CDR3 region has 16 residues. Trimming cost V 0 bases and J 3 bases; bases outside gene matches: 5. The CDR3 DNA sequence: TGTGCCAGCAGTTACTCTTCCGGGACAGACAATCAGCCCCAGCATTTT. It translates to CASSYSSGTDNQPQHF.

The rearrangement links TRBV19 to TRBJ2-6; D is possibly TRBD1 (5 bases). This CDR3 has 16 amino acids. Germline V CDR1 and CDR2: LNHDA, SQIVND (reference sequence). Trimming removed 3 bases from V and 0 bases from J, with 9 bases in between. Here the CDR3 DNA reads TGTGCCAGTAGTATCCTAGACAGCTCTGGGGCCAACGTCCTGACTTTC. This sequence encodes CASSILDSSGANVLTF.

The chain carries TRBV14 and TRBJ1-1; D uncertain. The germline V gene has CDR1 SGHDN and CDR2 FVKESK. The V end was cut by 3 bases, the J end by 4 bases, with 3 bases between. CDR3 length equals 11 residues. DNA for the CDR3: TGTGCCAGCAGCCACGGCACTGAAGCTTTCTTT. Its protein is CASSHGTEAFF.

The chain links TRBV5-4 to TRBJ1-2; 7 bases are shared with TRBD1. In germline, CDR1 is SGHNT, CDR2 YYREEE (reference sequence). With 1 base clipped from V and 3 bases from J, the junction kept 9 bases outside the gene matches. The CDR3 contains 16 residues. The CDR3 nucleotides are TGTGCCAGCAGCTTGTGGACCAACAGGGGTTACTATGGCTACACCTTC. This sequence encodes CASSLWTNRGYYGYTF.

The rearrangement uses TRBV9 and TRBJ1-3; a weak D match, TRBD1 (5 bases). CDR1 and CDR2 from the germline V gene are SGDLS and YYNGEE. With 1 base removed from V and 7 bases from J, the gap between germline ends came to 9 bases. CDR3 length: 13 residues. CDR3 residues: CASSVLGGNTIYF. The CDR3 DNA is TGTGCCAGCAGCGTACTTGGGGGGAACACCATATATTTT.